This T cell receptor beta chain is drawn from a study of cytomegalovirus exposure and HLA in healthy donors. Study-level points and caveats: Rarity held for most TCR sequences, but there were some public TCRs that occurred in many donors. Previous analysis showed most TCR beta V segments were productive about 87% or about 30% of the time. Listed as cytomegalovirus-associated were 150 or so TCR beta chains.

Details on this clone: Its antigen is still unknown.

Primers: 60 Vbeta forward and 13 Jbeta reverse. Assay: immunoSEQ multiplex PCR; the TCRdb copy retains only in-frame clones and omits some. This sample has 100,000 to 150,000 clones; under 90% occur once, and the top ten carry 3.6%. Germline values: CDR1 SGDLS, CDR2 YYNGEE. The CDR3 contains 11 residues. V was cut by 4 bases and J by 3 bases, with 2 bases left in between. This chain uses TRBV9 with TRBJ2-1; unclear D gene. Material for sequencing was PBMCs. The clonotype originates from a woman aged 40 to 50 in good health and CMV-seropositive. CDR3 loop: CASSHYNEQFF. CDR3 bases: TGTGCCAGCAGCCACTACAATGAGCAGTTCTTC. The variable domain in full, completed from reference TRBV9 and TRBJ2-1, reads DSGVTQTPKHLITATGQRVTLRCSPRSGDLSVYWYQQSLDQGLQFLIQYYNGEERAKGNILERFSAQQFPDLHSELNLSSLELGDSALYFCASSHYNEQFFGPGTRLTVL.